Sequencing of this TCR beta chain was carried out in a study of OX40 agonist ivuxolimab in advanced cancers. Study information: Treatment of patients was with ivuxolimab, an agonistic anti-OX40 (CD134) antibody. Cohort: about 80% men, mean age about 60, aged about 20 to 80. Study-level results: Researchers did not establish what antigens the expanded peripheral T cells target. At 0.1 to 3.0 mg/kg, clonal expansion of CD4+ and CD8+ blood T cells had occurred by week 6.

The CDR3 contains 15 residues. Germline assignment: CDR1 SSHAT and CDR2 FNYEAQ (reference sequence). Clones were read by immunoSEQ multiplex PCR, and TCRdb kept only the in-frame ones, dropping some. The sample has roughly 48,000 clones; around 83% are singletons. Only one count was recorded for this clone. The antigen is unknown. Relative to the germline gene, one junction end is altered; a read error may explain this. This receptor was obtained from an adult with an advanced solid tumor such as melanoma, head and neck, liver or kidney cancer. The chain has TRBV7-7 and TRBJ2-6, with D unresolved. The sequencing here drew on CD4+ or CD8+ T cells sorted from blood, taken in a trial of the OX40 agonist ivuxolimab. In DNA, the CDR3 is TGTGCTAGCAGCTTAGGGATCTCTGGGGCCAACGTCCTGACTTTC. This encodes CASSLGISGANVLTF.